These 4 T cell receptor beta chains were sequenced from one sample in a study of blood T cell repertoires in COVID-19. Data came from immunoSEQ multiplex PCR; TCRdb stores just in-frame clones and leaves some out. Here the sample spans roughly 160,000 clones, approximately 82% being singletons. Input material: peripheral blood. The receptors were sampled from a woman of 80 years or more with active or convalescent COVID-19.

This sequence joins TRBV19 and TRBJ2-6; unclear D gene. V was trimmed by 6 bases and J by 1 base, leaving 10 bases between them. The CDR3 length is 15 residues. The V gene's germline CDR1 is LNHDA and CDR2 SQIVND (reference sequence). Here the CDR3 DNA reads TGTGCCAGTAGCACATTAGCTTCTGGGGCCAACGTCCTGACTTTC. This sequence encodes CASSTLASGANVLTF.

A word on this clone: Relative to the germline gene, one junction end is altered; a read error may explain this. This chain links TRBV11-2 with TRBJ2-2; perhaps TRBD2 as D (5 bases). CDR1 is SGHAT, CDR2 FQNNGV, per germline. The CDR3 covers 15 residues. CDR3 residues: CASSLERRNAGELFF. The CDR3 nucleotides read TGTGCCAGCAGCTTAGAAAGGAGGAACGCCGGGGAGCTGTTTTTT.

V usage is TRBV2 and J usage is TRBJ1-1, with D uncertain. Germline values: CDR1 SNHLY, CDR2 FYNNEI. CDR3 length: 17 residues. Between the trimmed V and J ends, which lost 0 bases and 0 bases, there was a span of 14 bases. The CDR3 reads CASSEALRRHLNTEAFF. Here the CDR3 DNA reads TGTGCCAGCAGTGAAGCGCTTCGAAGACACCTGAACACTGAAGCTTTCTTT.

The V call is TRBV5-6, the J call TRBJ2-7; 9 bases are shared with TRBD1. The germline gives CDR1 SGHDT, CDR2 YYEEEE. V was pared by 0 bases and J by 9 bases, with 4 bases of the junction left unmatched. CDR3 length: 13 amino acids. CDR3 in DNA: TGTGCCAGCAGCTTGGACAGGGGGCGGTGGCAGTACTTC. Protein sequence: CASSLDRGRWQYF.